This TCR beta chain was identified during a study of identical twins. Study-wide results and caveats: Conclusions rested on cross-sectional statistics rather than following the same donors. Fewer insertions were carried by abundant cord blood beta clonotypes, but none was seen in memory repertoires.

TCRdb re-derived calls from the 5' RACE reads in MiXCR, one entry per CDR3 protein. This sample has under 300,000 distinct CDR3 sequences, with about 8.5% found just once. As regards this clonotype: Antigen: not known.

Trimming took off 5 bases at V and 2 bases at J, with 13 bases between the two ends. Germline assignment: CDR1 SGHAT and CDR2 FQNNGV. This CDR3 region has 14 residues. This same sample was also taken into another study, of yellow fever vaccine responses in identical twins. This second study says: Reports say the vaccine T cell response in twins looked partly convergent and partly personalized.

J is TRBJ2-7 and V is TRBV11-2; no reliable D call. The specimen sequenced was CD8+ T cells sorted from blood. The clonotype comes from a woman younger than 30 in good health. The CDR3 protein is CASSPMDRPYEQYF. The CDR3 bases are TGTGCCAGCAGCCCCATGGATCGTCCCTACGAGCAGTACTTC.